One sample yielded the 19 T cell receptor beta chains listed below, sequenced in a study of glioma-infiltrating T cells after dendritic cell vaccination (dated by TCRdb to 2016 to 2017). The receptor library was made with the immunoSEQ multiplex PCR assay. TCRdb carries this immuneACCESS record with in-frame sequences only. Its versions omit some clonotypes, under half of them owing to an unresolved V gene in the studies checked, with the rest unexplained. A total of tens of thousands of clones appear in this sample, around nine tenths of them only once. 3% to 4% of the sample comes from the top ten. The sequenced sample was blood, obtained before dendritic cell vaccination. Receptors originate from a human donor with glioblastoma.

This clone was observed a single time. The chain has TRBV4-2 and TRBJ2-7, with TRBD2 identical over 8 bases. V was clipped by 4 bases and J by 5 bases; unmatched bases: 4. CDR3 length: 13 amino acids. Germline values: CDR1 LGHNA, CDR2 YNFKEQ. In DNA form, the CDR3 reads TGTGCCAGCAGCCGAGCGGGAGAAGACGAGCAGTACTTC. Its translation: CASSRAGEDEQYF.

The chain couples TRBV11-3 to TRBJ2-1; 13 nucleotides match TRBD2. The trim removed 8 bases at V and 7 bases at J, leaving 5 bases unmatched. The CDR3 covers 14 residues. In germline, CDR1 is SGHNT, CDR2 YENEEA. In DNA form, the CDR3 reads TGTGCCAGCTCTGCACTAGCGGGAGGGAATGAGCAGTTCTTC. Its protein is CASSALAGGNEQFF.

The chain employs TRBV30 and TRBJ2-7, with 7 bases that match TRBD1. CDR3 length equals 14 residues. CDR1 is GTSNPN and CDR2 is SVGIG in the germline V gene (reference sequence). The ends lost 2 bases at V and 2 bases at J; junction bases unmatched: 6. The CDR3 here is CAWSRGQGAYEQYF. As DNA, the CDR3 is TGTGCCTGGAGTAGGGGTCAGGGGGCCTACGAGCAGTACTTC. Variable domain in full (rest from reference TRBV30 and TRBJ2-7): SQTIHQWPATLVQPVGSPLSLECTVEGTSNPNLYWYRQAAGRGLQLLFYSVGIGQISSEVPQNLSASRPQDRQFILSSKKLLLSDSGFYLCAWSRGQGAYEQYFGPGTRLTVT.

This CDR3 is CASSPPGDGETQYF. In nucleotides, the CDR3 is TGTGCCAGCAGCCCTCCGGGGGATGGAGAGACCCAGTACTTC. This chain connects TRBV5-4 to TRBJ2-5; D may be TRBD2 (6 bases). The CDR3 is 14 amino acids. V was clipped by 4 bases and J by 4 bases, with 14 bases between them. CDR1 is SGHNT and CDR2 is YYREEE in the germline V gene (reference sequence).

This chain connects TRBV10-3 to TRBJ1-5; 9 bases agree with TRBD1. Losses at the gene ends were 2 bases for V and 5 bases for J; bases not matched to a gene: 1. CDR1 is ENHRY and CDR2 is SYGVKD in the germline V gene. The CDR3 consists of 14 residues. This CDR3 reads CAISEGQGYQPQHF. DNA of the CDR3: TGTGCCATCAGTGAGGGACAGGGGTATCAGCCCCAGCATTTT.

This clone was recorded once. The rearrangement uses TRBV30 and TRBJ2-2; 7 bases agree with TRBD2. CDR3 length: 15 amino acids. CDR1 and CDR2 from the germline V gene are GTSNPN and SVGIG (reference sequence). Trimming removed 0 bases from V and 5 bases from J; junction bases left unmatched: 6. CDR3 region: CAWSVGRVRTGELFF. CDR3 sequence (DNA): TGTGCCTGGAGTGTGGGGAGGGTACGAACCGGGGAGCTGTTTTTT. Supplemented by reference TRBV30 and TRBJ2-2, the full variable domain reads SQTIHQWPATLVQPVGSPLSLECTVEGTSNPNLYWYRQAAGRGLQLLFYSVGIGQISSEVPQNLSASRPQDRQFILSSKKLLLSDSGFYLCAWSVGRVRTGELFFGEGSRLTVL.

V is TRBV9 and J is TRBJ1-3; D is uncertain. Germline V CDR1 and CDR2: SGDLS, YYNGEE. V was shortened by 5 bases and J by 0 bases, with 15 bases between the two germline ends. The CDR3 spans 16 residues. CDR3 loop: CASSYSTALSGNTIYF. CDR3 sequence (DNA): TGTGCCAGCAGTTATTCCACCGCACTCTCTGGAAACACCATATATTTT. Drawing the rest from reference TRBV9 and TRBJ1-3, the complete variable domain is DSGVTQTPKHLITATGQRVTLRCSPRSGDLSVYWYQQSLDQGLQFLIQYYNGEERAKGNILERFSAQQFPDLHSELNLSSLELGDSALYFCASSYSTALSGNTIYFGEGSWLTVV.

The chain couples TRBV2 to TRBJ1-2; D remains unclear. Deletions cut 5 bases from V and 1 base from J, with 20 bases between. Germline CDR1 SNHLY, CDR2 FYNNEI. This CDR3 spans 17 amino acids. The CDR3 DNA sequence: TGTGCCAGCAGTCCCCATGAGGCAGAAGGAATTAACTATGGCTACACCTTC. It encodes CASSPHEAEGINYGYTF.

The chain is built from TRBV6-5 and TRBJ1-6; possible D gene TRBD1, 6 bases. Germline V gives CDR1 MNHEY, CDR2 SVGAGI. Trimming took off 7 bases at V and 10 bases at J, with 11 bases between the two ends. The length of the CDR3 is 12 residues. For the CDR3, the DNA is TGTGCCAGCACCAGGGGCGCCTCACCCCTCCACTTT. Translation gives CASTRGASPLHF.

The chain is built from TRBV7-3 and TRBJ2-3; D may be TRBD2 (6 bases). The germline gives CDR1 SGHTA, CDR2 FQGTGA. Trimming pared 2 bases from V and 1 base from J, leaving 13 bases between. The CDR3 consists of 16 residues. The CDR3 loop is CASSLATGTGTDTQYF. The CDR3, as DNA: TGTGCCAGCAGCTTAGCCACCGGGACTGGCACAGATACGCAGTATTTT. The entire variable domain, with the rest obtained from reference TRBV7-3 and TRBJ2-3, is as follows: GAGVSQTPSNKVTEKGKYVELRCDPISGHTALYWYRQSLGQGPEFLIYFQGTGAADDSGLPNDRFFAVRPEGSVSTLKIQRTERGDSAVYLCASSLATGTGTDTQYFGPGTRLTVL.

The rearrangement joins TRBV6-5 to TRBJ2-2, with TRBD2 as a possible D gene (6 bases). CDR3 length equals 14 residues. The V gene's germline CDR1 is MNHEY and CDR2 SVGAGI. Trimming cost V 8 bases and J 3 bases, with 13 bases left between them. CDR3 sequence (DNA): TGTGCCAGCGGACTAAATTTTCACACCGGGGAGCTGTTTTTT. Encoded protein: CASGLNFHTGELFF.

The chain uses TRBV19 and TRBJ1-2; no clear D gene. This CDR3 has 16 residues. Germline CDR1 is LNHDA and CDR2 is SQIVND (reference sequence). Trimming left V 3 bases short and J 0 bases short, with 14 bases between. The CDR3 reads CASSIRHEISNYGYTF. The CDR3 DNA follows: TGTGCCAGTAGTATTCGACACGAGATTTCTAACTATGGCTACACCTTC. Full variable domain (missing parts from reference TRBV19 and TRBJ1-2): DGGITQSPKYLFRKEGQNVTLSCEQNLNHDAMYWYRQDPGQGLRLIYYSQIVNDFQKGDIAEGYSVSREKKESFPLTVTSAQKNPTAFYLCASSIRHEISNYGYTFGSGTRLTVV.

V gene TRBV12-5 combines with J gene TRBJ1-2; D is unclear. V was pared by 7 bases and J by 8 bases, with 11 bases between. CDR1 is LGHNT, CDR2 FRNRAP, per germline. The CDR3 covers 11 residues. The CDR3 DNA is TGTGCTAGTGCCGGGGAAATGGGCTACACCTTC. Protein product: CASAGEMGYTF. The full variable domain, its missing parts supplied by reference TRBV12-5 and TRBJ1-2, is DARVTQTPRHKVTEMGQEVTMRCQPILGHNTVFWYRQTMMQGLELLAYFRNRAPLDDSGMPKDRFSAEMPDATLATLKIQPSEPRDSAVYFCASAGEMGYTFGSGTRLTVV.

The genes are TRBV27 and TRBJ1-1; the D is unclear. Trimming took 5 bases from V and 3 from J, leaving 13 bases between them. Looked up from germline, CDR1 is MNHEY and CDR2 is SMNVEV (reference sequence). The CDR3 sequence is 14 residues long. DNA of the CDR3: TGTGCCAGCAGTCCGTGGTTCGGGGACACTGAAGCTTTCTTT. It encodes CASSPWFGDTEAFF.

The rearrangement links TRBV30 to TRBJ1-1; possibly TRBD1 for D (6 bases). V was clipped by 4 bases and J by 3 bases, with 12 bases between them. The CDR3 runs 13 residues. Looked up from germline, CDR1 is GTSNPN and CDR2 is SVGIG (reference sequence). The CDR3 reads CAWKGGGYTEAFF. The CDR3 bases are TGTGCCTGGAAAGGGGGAGGGTACACTGAAGCTTTCTTT.

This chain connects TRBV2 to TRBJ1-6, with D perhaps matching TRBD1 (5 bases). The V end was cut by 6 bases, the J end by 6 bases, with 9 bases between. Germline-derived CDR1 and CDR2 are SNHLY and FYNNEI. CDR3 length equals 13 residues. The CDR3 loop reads CASRQAFNSPLHF. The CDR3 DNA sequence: TGTGCCAGCAGACAGGCTTTTAATTCACCCCTCCACTTT. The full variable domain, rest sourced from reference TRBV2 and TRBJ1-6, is EPEVTQTPSHQVTQMGQEVILRCVPISNHLYFYWYRQILGQKVEFLVSFYNNEISEKSEIFDDQFSVERPDGSNFTLKIRSTKLEDSAMYFCASRQAFNSPLHFGNGTRLTVT.

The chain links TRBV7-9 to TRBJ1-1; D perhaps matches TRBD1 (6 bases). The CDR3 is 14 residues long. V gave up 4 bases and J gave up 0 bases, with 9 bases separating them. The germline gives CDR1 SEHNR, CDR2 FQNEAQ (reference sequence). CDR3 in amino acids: CASSSGQMNTEAFF. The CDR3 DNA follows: TGTGCCAGCAGCTCAGGACAGATGAACACTGAAGCTTTCTTT.

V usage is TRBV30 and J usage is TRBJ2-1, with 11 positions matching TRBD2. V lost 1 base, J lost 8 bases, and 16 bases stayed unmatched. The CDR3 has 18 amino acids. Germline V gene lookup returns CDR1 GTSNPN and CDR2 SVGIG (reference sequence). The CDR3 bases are TGTGCCTGGAGTGACACAACTAGCGGGAGTTTCATTAGCGATGAGCAGTTCTTC. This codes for CAWSDTTSGSFISDEQFF. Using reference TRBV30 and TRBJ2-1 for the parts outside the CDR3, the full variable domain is SQTIHQWPATLVQPVGSPLSLECTVEGTSNPNLYWYRQAAGRGLQLLFYSVGIGQISSEVPQNLSASRPQDRQFILSSKKLLLSDSGFYLCAWSDTTSGSFISDEQFFGPGTRLTVL.

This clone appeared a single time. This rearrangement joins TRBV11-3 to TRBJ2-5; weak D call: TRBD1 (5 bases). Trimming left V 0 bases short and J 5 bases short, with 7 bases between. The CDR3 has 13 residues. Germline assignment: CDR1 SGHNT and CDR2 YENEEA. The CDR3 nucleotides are TGTGCCAGCAGCTTAGATAGGGGCGAGACCCAGTACTTC. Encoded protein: CASSLDRGETQYF. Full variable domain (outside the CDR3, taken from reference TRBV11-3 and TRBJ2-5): EAGVVQSPRYKIIEKKQPVAFWCNPISGHNTLYWYLQNLGQGPELLIRYENEEAVDDSQLPKDRFSAERLKGVDSTLKIQPAELGDSAVYLCASSLDRGETQYFGPGTRLLVL.